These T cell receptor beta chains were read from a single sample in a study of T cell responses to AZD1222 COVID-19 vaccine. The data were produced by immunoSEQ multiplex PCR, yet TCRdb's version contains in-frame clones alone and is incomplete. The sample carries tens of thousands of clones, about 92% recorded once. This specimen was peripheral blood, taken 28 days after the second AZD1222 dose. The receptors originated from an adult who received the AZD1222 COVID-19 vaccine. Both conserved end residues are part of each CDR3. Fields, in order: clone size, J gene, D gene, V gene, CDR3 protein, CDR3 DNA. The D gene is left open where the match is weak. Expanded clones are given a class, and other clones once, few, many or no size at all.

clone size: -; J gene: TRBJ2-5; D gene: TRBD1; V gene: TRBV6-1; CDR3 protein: CASSDLGTGVETQYF; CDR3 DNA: TGTGCCAGCAGTGACCTCGGGACAGGGGTAGAGACCCAGTACTTC
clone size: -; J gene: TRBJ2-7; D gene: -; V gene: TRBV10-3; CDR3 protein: CAISESRSSYEQYF; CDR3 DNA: TGTGCCATCAGTGAGTCGCGCTCCTCCTACGAGCAGTACTTC
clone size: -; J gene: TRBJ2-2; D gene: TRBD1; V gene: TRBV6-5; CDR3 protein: CASRRQGAGTGELFF; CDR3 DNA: TGTGCCAGCAGGCGACAGGGGGCCGGCACCGGGGAGCTGTTTTTT
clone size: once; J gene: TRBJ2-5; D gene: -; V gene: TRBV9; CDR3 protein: CASSGGSHQETQYF; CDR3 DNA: TGTGCCAGCAGCGGAGGGTCTCACCAAGAGACCCAGTACTTC
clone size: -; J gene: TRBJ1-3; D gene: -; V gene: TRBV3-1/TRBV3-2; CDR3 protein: CASTPPGSGNTIYF; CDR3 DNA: TGTGCCAGCACTCCCCCGGGTTCTGGAAACACCATATATTTT
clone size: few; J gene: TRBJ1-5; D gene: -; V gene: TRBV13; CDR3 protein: CASSFGQGKGQPQHF; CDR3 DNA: TGTGCCAGCAGCTTCGGCCAGGGGAAGGGTCAGCCCCAGCATTTT
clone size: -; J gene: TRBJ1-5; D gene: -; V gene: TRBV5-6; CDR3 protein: CASSSGLYSNQPQHF; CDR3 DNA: TGTGCCAGCAGCTCGGGATTGTATAGCAATCAGCCCCAGCATTTT
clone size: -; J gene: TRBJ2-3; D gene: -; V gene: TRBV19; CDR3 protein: CASSIGLQGDTQYF; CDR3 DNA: TGTGCCAGTAGTATAGGACTACAGGGTGATACGCAGTATTTT
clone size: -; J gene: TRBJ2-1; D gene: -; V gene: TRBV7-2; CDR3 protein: CASNPQGSSFYNEQFF; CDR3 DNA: TGTGCCAGCAACCCACAGGGATCCTCCTTCTACAATGAGCAGTTCTTC
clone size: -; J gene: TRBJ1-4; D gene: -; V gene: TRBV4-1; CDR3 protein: CASSQDLGVRSEKLFF; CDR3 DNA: TGCGCCAGCAGCCAAGATCTCGGGGTGAGGAGTGAAAAACTGTTTTTT
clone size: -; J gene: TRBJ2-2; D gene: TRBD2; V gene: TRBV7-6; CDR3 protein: CASSLAGGQTGELFF; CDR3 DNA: TGTGCCAGCAGTTTAGCGGGGGGGCAAACCGGGGAGCTGTTTTTT
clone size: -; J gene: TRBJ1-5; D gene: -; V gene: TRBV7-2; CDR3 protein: CASSLDGRDQPQHF; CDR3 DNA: TGTGCCAGCAGCTTAGATGGCAGAGATCAGCCCCAGCATTTT
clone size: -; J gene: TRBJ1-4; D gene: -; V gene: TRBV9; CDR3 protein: CASSVTVLAEKLFF; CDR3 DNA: TGTGCCAGCAGCGTGACAGTCCTAGCTGAAAAACTGTTTTTT
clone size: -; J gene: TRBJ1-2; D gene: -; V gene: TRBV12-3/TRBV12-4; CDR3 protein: CASSSRDNYGYTF; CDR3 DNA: TGTGCCAGCAGTTCTAGAGATAACTATGGCTACACCTTC
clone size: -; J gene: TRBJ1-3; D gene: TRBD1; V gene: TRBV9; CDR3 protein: CASSVVGGQGSSGNTIYF; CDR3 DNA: TGTGCCAGCAGCGTAGTAGGGGGACAGGGATCCTCTGGAAACACCATATATTTT
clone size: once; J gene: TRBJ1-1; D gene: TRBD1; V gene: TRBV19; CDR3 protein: CASSRGQGAEAFF; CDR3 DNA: TGTGCCAGTAGTAGGGGACAGGGAGCTGAAGCTTTCTTT
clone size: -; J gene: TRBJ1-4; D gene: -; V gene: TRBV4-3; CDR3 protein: CASSLYRTATNEKLFF; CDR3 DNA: TGCGCCAGCAGCCTTTACAGGACCGCAACTAATGAAAAACTGTTTTTT